Detailed here is one T cell receptor beta chain. The antigen remains unidentified. The CDR3 has 15 amino acids. Trimming stripped 4 bases from V and 5 bases from J, with 18 bases between. Germline V gene sequence: CDR1 SGDLS, CDR2 YYNGEE. This sample was included in a study of identical twins. Whole-study findings and limits: Memory repertoires lacked the insertion deficit that abundant cord blood beta clonotypes showed.

cDNA carried unique molecular identifiers, and a universal primer site was added by template switching. From the 5' RACE reads, TCRdb called clonotypes with MiXCR, one entry per CDR3 protein. Here the sample spans about 520,000 distinct CDR3 sequences, around 20% being singletons. This same sample was also part of a study on T cells expressing NK-cell markers. Turning to that study: The TCR beta repertoires originated in sorted CD3+CD56+NKG2C+, CD3+CD56+NKG2C- and CD3+CD56-NKG2C+ T cells. Specificity for HCMV among expanded NKG2C+ T cell clones was not established.

This receptor was identified in a woman aged 18-29 years in good health. Sequencing used CD4+ T cells sorted from blood. The chain has TRBV9 and TRBJ2-5; D might be TRBD1 (7 bases). CDR3 nucleotide sequence: TGTGCCAGCAGCCCCCAGGGGGGCCGGAGGGAGACCCAGTACTTC. It specifies CASSPQGGRRETQYF.